Sequencing of this T cell receptor beta chain was carried out in a study of blood T cell repertoires in COVID-19. Study-level background: Spain, Italy and the United States supplied samples that represented acute and convalescent COVID-19. Nucleic acid was either cDNA or gDNA, and it came from T cells, B-cell-depleted T cells, or PBMCs.

In the source study's methods: Amplification of reference gene primers provided the estimated nucleated cell counts. Sequenced by immunoSEQ multiplex PCR; TCRdb stores in-frame clones only, minus some. The DNA was the basis for D and trimming; V, J and clone size are from that table. Here the sample spans 110,000 to 150,000 clones, roughly 85% being singletons. There are 14 residues in the CDR3. V lost 4 bases, J lost 3 bases, and 4 bases stayed unmatched. CDR1 and CDR2 from the germline V gene are SGHRS and YFSETQ. The sequence was obtained from a man aged 60-69 years with acute or convalescent COVID-19. The sequencing input was peripheral blood. V gene TRBV5-1 combines with J gene TRBJ1-1; 9 bases fit TRBD1. Written as DNA, the CDR3 is TGCGCCAGCAGCCGGACAGGGGATGACACTGAAGCTTTCTTT. It is translated as CASSRTGDDTEAFF.